This TCR beta chain is drawn from a study of cytomegalovirus exposure and HLA in healthy donors. PCR involved 60 Vbeta and 13 Jbeta primers. The assay was immunoSEQ multiplex PCR, and TCRdb's table has in-frame clones only and misses some. The table for this sample gives more than 40,000 clones. This CDR3 contains 14 residues. The V segment lost 5 bases and the J segment 0 bases; nucleotides outside the gene matches: 3. Germline V gives CDR1 LNHDA, CDR2 SQIVND (reference sequence). Comments on this clone: Its specificity is not known.

Notes on the study in general: Later examination showed HLA-associated TCR beta chains had greater clonal expansion than equally common others. Earlier analysis yielded a pattern in which most TCR beta V segments were productive about 87% or about 30% of the time. The only immune exposure information that was available was CMV serostatus.

The gene calls are TRBV19 and TRBJ1-1, with 7 positions matching TRBD1. The sequence came from a woman aged 40-49 years in good health and CMV-seronegative. The sample taken for sequencing was PBMCs. CDR3 coding DNA: TGTGCCAGTAGTTGGGACAGCCTGAACACTGAAGCTTTCTTT. Translation: CASSWDSLNTEAFF.